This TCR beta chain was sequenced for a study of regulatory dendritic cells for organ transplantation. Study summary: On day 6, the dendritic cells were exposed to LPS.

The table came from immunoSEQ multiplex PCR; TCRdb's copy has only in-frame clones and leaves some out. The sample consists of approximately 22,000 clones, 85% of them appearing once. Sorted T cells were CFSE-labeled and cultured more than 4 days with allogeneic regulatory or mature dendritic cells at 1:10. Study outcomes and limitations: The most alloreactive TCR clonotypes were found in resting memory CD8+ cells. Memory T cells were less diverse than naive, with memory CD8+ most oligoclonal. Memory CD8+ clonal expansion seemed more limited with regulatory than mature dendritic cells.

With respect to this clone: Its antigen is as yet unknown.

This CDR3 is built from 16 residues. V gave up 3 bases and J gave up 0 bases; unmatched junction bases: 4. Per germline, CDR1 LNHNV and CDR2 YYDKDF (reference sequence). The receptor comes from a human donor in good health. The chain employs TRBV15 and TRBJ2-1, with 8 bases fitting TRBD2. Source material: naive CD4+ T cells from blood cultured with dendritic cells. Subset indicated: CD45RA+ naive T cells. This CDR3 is CATSRPGTSSYNEQFF. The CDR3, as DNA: TGTGCCACCAGCAGGCCCGGGACTAGCTCCTACAATGAGCAGTTCTTC. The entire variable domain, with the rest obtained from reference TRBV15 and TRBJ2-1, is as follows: DAMVIQNPRYQVTQFGKPVTLSCSQTLNHNVMYWYQQKSSQAPKLLFHYYDKDFNNEADTPDNFQSRRPNTSFCFLDIRSPGLGDTAMYLCATSRPGTSSYNEQFFGPGTRLTVL.